These 12 T cell receptor beta chains were all obtained from the same sample, sequenced in a study of T cell responses to AZD1222 COVID-19 vaccine. Libraries were prepared by immunoSEQ multiplex PCR; TCRdb keeps only in-frame clonotypes and omits some of them. Among 75,000 to 100,000 clones listed, 85% to 90% were seen once. Sequenced material: peripheral blood, taken on day 0 of MenACWY control vaccination. Source of these receptors: an adult in good health.

The J gene is TRBJ2-1, the V gene TRBV9; no reliable D call. Trimming took off 0 bases at V and 5 bases at J, with 21 bases between the two ends. CDR1 and CDR2 (germline): SGDLS, YYNGEE. CDR3 length equals 18 residues. The CDR3 spells CASSVAGLQGLVDNEQFF. CDR3 DNA: TGTGCCAGCAGCGTAGCGGGCCTACAAGGCCTCGTAGACAATGAGCAGTTCTTC.

V usage is TRBV7-3 and J usage is TRBJ1-1, with D possibly TRBD1 on 6 matching bases. Looked up from germline, CDR1 is SGHTA and CDR2 is FQGTGA. With 3 bases removed from V and 3 bases from J, the gap between germline ends came to 11 bases. The CDR3 length is 14 residues. This chain's CDR3 is CASSLTGGDTEAFF. The DNA of the CDR3 is TGTGCCAGCAGCTTGACAGGCGGGGACACTGAAGCTTTCTTT.

The V and J genes are TRBV5-1 and TRBJ2-3; D is unclear. The V and J ends lost 0 bases and 0 bases respectively, with 11 bases between them. CDR1 is SGHRS and CDR2 is YFSETQ in the germline V gene. This CDR3 region has 16 residues. DNA of the CDR3: TGCGCCAGCAGCTTGGAGGGCCAGCCTAGCACAGATACGCAGTATTTT. This sequence encodes CASSLEGQPSTDTQYF.

The rearrangement links TRBV30 to TRBJ1-1; tentative D call: TRBD1 (5 bases). This CDR3 is built from 13 residues. Germline V CDR1 and CDR2: GTSNPN, SVGIG (reference sequence). Deletions cut 5 bases from V and 0 bases from J, with 10 bases between. The CDR3 spells CAWSGRLNTEAFF. CDR3 DNA: TGTGCCTGGTCGGGACGACTGAACACTGAAGCTTTCTTT.

This sequence joins TRBV27 and TRBJ1-5, with no clear D. V lost 4 bases to trimming and J lost 2 bases, with 9 bases between them. From germline, CDR1 is MNHEY and CDR2 SMNVEV (reference sequence). The CDR3 extends over 14 amino acids. The DNA for the CDR3 is TGTGCCAGCAGTTCTCGGCTTGGCAATCAGCCCCAGCATTTT. It yields the protein CASSSRLGNQPQHF.

This clone was seen just once. The rearrangement joins TRBV6-5 to TRBJ2-3; 7 bases line up with TRBD2. The CDR3 is 16 residues long. Germline V gene lookup returns CDR1 MNHEY and CDR2 SVGAGI. Losses at the gene ends were 3 bases for V and 0 bases for J; bases not matched to a gene: 6. The DNA of the CDR3 is TGTGCCAGCAGTTATCTTGGCGGGAGAAGCACAGATACGCAGTATTTT. Encoded protein: CASSYLGGRSTDTQYF.

The chain joins TRBV9 to TRBJ2-5; D uncertain. Germline assignment: CDR1 SGDLS and CDR2 YYNGEE. Trimming cost V 0 bases and J 5 bases, with 11 bases left between them. The CDR3 runs 14 residues. CDR3 DNA: TGTGCCAGCAGCGTAGGGAATAGCTATGAGACCCAGTACTTC. It codes for CASSVGNSYETQYF. Looking up the rest from reference TRBV9 and TRBJ2-5 gives the full variable domain: DSGVTQTPKHLITATGQRVTLRCSPRSGDLSVYWYQQSLDQGLQFLIQYYNGEERAKGNILERFSAQQFPDLHSELNLSSLELGDSALYFCASSVGNSYETQYFGPGTRLLVL.

The gene calls are TRBV6-5 and TRBJ2-3, with TRBD2 matching over 12 bases. In germline, CDR1 is MNHEY, CDR2 SVGAGI. Germline trimming cut 11 bases from V and 0 bases from J; bases unmatched to any gene: 6. The CDR3 is made up of 15 amino acids. CDR3 amino acids: CACGLAGYSTDTQYF. CDR3 sequence (DNA): TGTGCCTGTGGACTAGCGGGGTACAGCACAGATACGCAGTATTTT.

The chain recombines TRBV6-5 with TRBJ2-7, with TRBD1 matching over 10 bases. The V and J ends lost 8 bases and 2 bases, in that order; junction bases with no gene match: 9. Looked up from germline, CDR1 is MNHEY and CDR2 is SVGAGI. The CDR3 is 15 residues long. This CDR3 reads CASALSGQGAYEQYF. The CDR3 bases are TGTGCCAGCGCTCTATCCGGACAGGGGGCCTACGAGCAGTACTTC.

The chain combines TRBV6-5 with TRBJ2-1, with D possibly matching TRBD2 (7 bases). The length of the CDR3 is 15 residues. The V and J ends lost 8 bases and 8 bases respectively, with 22 bases between them. Per the germline V gene, CDR1 is MNHEY and CDR2 is SVGAGI. The CDR3 DNA follows: TGTGCCAGCCTCCCTGTCATGGGGGGGCGCTATGAGCAGTTCTTC. This translates into CASLPVMGGRYEQFF.

This sequence joins TRBV5-6 and TRBJ1-4, with D perhaps matching TRBD1 (5 bases). V shed 1 base and J shed 0 bases, with 7 bases lying between them. The CDR3 covers 15 residues. CDR1 and CDR2 from the germline V gene are SGHDT and YYEEEE. Written as DNA, the CDR3 is TGTGCCAGCAGCTTGCAGGGTGCAACTAATGAAAAACTGTTTTTT. Its translation is CASSLQGATNEKLFF.

The CDR3 loop reads CASSGSGYTF. The CDR3 nucleotides read TGTGCCAGTAGTGGGAGCGGCTACACCTTC. The V and J genes are TRBV19 and TRBJ1-2, with D unclear. CDR1 is LNHDA and CDR2 is SQIVND in the germline V gene (reference sequence). Trimming cost V 5 bases and J 8 bases, with 6 bases left between them. The CDR3 runs 10 residues.